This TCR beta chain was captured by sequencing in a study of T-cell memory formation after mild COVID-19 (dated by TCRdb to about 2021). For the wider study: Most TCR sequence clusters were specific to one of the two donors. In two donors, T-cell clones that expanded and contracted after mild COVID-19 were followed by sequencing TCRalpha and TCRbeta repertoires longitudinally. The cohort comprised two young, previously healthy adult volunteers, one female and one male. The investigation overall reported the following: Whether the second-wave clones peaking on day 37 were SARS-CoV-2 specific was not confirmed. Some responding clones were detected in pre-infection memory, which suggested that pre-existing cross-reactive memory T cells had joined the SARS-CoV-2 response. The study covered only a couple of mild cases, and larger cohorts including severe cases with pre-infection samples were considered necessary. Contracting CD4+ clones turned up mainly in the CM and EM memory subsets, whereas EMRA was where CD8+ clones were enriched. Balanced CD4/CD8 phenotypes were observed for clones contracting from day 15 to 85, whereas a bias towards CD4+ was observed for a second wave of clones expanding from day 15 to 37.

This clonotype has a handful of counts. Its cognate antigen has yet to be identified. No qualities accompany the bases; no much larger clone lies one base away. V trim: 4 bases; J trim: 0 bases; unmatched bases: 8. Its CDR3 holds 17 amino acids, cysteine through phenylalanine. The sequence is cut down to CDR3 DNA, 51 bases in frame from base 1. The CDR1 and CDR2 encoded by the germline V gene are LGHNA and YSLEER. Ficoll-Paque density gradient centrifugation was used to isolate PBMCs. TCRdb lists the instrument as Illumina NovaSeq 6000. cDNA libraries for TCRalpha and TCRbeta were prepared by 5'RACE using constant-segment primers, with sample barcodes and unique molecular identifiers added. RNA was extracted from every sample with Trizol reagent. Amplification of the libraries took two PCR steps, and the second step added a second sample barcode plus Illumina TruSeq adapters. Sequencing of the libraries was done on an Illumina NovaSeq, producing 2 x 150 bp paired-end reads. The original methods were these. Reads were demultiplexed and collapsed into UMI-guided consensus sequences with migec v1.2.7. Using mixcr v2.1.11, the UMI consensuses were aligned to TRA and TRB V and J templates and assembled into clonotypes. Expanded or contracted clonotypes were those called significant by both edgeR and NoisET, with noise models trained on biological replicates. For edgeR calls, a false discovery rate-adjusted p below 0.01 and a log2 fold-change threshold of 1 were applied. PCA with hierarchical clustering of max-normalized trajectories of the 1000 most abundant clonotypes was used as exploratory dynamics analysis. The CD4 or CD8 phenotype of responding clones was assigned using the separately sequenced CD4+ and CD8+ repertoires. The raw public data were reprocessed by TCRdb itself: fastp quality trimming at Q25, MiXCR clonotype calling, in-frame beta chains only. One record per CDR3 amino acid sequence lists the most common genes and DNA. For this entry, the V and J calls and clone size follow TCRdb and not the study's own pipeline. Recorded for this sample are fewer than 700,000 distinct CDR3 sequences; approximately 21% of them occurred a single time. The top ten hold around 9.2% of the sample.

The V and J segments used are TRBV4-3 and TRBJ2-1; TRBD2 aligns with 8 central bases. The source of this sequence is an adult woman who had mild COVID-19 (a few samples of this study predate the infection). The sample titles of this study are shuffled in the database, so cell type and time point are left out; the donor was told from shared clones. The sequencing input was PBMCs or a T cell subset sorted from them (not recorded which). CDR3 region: CASSRLAGLSSYNEQFF. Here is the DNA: TGCGCCAGCAGCCGGCTAGCGGGCCTCAGCTCCTACAATGAGCAGTTCTTC.